What follows are 31 T cell receptor beta chains derived from one specimen sequenced in a study of cytomegalovirus exposure and HLA in healthy donors. The PCR was carried out with 60 Vbeta primers and 13 Jbeta primers. Libraries were prepared by immunoSEQ multiplex PCR; TCRdb keeps only in-frame clonotypes and omits some of them. This sample has some 150,000 clones; around 80% occur once, and the top ten carry around 7%. The specimen sequenced was PBMCs. The receptors stem from a man aged 35-49 years in good health and CMV-seropositive.

This chain links TRBV29-1 with TRBJ1-2, with a weak D call TRBD1 (6 bases). Germline V gives CDR1 SQVTM, CDR2 ANQGSEA. The CDR3 runs to 13 residues. V was clipped by 4 bases and J by 5 bases, with 14 bases between them. The CDR3 sequence: CSVGMGRGYGYTF. In DNA form, the CDR3 reads TGCAGCGTTGGCATGGGCAGGGGATATGGCTACACCTTC.

The J gene is TRBJ1-1, the V gene TRBV9, with D possibly matching TRBD1 (5 bases). V dropped 3 bases and J dropped 4 bases, with 19 bases sitting between them. Germline V gives CDR1 SGDLS, CDR2 YYNGEE. The CDR3 loop spans 16 amino acids. This CDR3 reads CASSDHPSQGSTEAFF. Written as DNA, the CDR3 is TGTGCCAGCAGCGACCATCCTTCCCAGGGTTCCACTGAAGCTTTCTTT.

The V and J genes are TRBV6-1 and TRBJ2-7; TRBD1 is a possible D gene (5 bases). This CDR3 region has 13 residues. The germline gives CDR1 MNHNS, CDR2 SASEGT. V was pared by 5 bases and J by 2 bases, with 10 bases between. The CDR3 is CASSRVQAYEQYF. The DNA of the CDR3 is TGTGCCAGCAGTCGAGTACAGGCCTACGAGCAGTACTTC.

The rearrangement links TRBV7-3 to TRBJ2-3; 9 positions match TRBD1. This CDR3 is 14 amino acids long. Germline-derived CDR1 and CDR2 are SGHTA and FQGTGA. V lost 4 bases, J lost 2 bases, and 1 base stayed unmatched. The CDR3 sequence is CASSSQGATDTQYF. The CDR3 DNA reads as TGTGCCAGCAGCTCACAGGGGGCCACAGATACGCAGTATTTT.

CDR3 coding DNA: TGTGCCAGCAGTTACTCGAAGAGATTGAACACTGAAGCTTTCTTT. Its protein product is CASSYSKRLNTEAFF. The V and J genes are TRBV6-5 and TRBJ1-1, with D unclear. CDR3 length: 15 amino acids. Per germline, CDR1 MNHEY and CDR2 SVGAGI. V lost 0 bases and J lost 0, with 8 bases in between.

The chain employs TRBV6-5 and TRBJ2-7; 7 nucleotides align to TRBD1. The CDR3 is 14 amino acids. V dropped 3 bases and J dropped 8; count of bases not matched to a gene: 10. Germline V gene sequence: CDR1 MNHEY, CDR2 SVGAGI. CDR3 DNA sequence: TGTGCCAGCAGTTATTCGGGACAGCTTACGCAGCAGTACTTC. Protein sequence: CASSYSGQLTQQYF.

This chain joins TRBV25-1 and TRBJ1-5; 7 nucleotides line up with TRBD1. CDR3 length: 18 amino acids. V lost 10 bases, J lost 2 bases, and 20 bases stayed unmatched. Germline CDR1 is MGHDK and CDR2 is SYGVNS. Written as DNA, the CDR3 is TGTGCCACCAAAAACCTCCCGGGACAGCCAATAGGCAATCAGCCCCAGCATTTT. This encodes CATKNLPGQPIGNQPQHF.

J is TRBJ2-7 and V is TRBV6-6, with D tentatively TRBD1 (6 bases). This CDR3 spans 15 amino acids. CDR1 MNHNY and CDR2 SVGAGI come from the germline V gene (reference sequence). Trimming removed 0 bases at V and 5 bases at J, with 14 bases between. The CDR3 bases are TGTGCCAGCAGTTACTCTTTCCGGACAGCCGACGAGCAGTACTTC. It yields the protein CASSYSFRTADEQYF.

This chain uses TRBV7-2 with TRBJ2-7; 9 positions match TRBD1. This CDR3 comprises 15 residues. Trimming removed 1 base from V and 2 bases from J; junction bases left unmatched: 3. The germline V gene encodes CDR1 SGHTA and CDR2 FQGNSA. CDR3 in DNA: TGTGCCAGCAGCTTAGGGACAGGGGTGGCCTACGAGCAGTACTTC. Encoded protein: CASSLGTGVAYEQYF.

The chain is built from TRBV30 and TRBJ1-2; 8 bases are shared with TRBD1. The length of the CDR3 is 12 residues. CDR1 and CDR2 from the germline V gene are GTSNPN and SVGIG (reference sequence). CDR3 nucleotide sequence: TGTGCTGACGACAGGGGAGGGAGTGGCTACACCTTC. Translating gives CADDRGGSGYTF.

This chain links TRBV13 with TRBJ2-5; TRBD1 is a possible D gene (5 bases). The J call may be in error: the DNA end matches TRBJ2-7 better. This CDR3 is 14 amino acids long. Germline assignment: CDR1 PRHDT and CDR2 FYEKMQ (reference sequence). CDR3 protein: CASSLDWSQGEQYF. The CDR3 nucleotides read TGTGCCAGCAGCTTAGATTGGTCTCAGGGCGAGCAGTACTTC.

As to this clone: The junction shows a germline mismatch at one end, possibly a read error. V usage is TRBV7-7 and J usage is TRBJ1-6; a weak D match, TRBD1 (5 bases). The CDR3 covers 19 residues. The V gene's germline CDR1 is SSHAT and CDR2 FNYEAQ (reference sequence). The CDR3 sequence is CASSEHPTEPAPFNSPLHF. For the CDR3, the DNA is TGTGCTAGCAGCGAACACCCGACAGAACCCGCTCCTTTCAATTCACCCCTCCACTTT.

The V call is TRBV5-1, the J call TRBJ2-2; 8 bases are a match to TRBD1. CDR3 size: 14 residues. V lost 4 bases and J lost 3; bases outside the gene matches: 2. Germline V gene data show CDR1 as SGHRS and CDR2 as YFSETQ. CDR3 sequence (DNA): TGCGCCAGCAGCCCGGGACAGGACACCGGGGAGCTGTTTTTT. The encoded protein is CASSPGQDTGELFF.

This clone appeared once. Additional DNA sequences in this sample encode the identical CDR3. V is TRBV20-1 and J is TRBJ2-7; D unclear. Trimming took off 0 bases at V and 3 bases at J, with 3 bases between the two ends. The CDR3 loop spans 11 amino acids. CDR1 and CDR2 (germline): DFQATT, SNEGSKA (reference sequence). The DNA of the CDR3 is TGCAGTGCTAGAGATTACTACGAGCAGTACTTC. Its protein is CSARDYYEQYF.

V usage is TRBV9 and J usage is TRBJ2-6, with no clear D. The CDR3 spans 14 residues. V lost 2 bases, J lost 0 bases, and 3 bases lay in between. CDR1 and CDR2 from the germline V gene are SGDLS and YYNGEE. The CDR3 loop reads CASSVYSGANVLTF. DNA for the CDR3: TGTGCCAGCAGCGTGTACTCTGGGGCCAACGTCCTGACTTTC.

This clone has just one count. The chain recombines TRBV5-4 with TRBJ2-1; TRBD2 matches 8 bases. CDR1 is SGHNT, CDR2 YYREEE, per germline (reference sequence). The CDR3 has 14 amino acids. After removal of 2 bases from V and 9 bases from J, the junction contained 7 bases not matched to a gene. The DNA for the CDR3 is TGTGCCAGCAGCTTAACGGGGGGGCAGGGTGAGCAGTTCTTC. This encodes CASSLTGGQGEQFF.

This clone was detected once. This chain uses TRBV14 with TRBJ1-1; D gene uncertain. V lost 0 bases, J lost 0 bases, and 5 bases lay in between. CDR3 size: 14 residues. Germline V gives CDR1 SGHDN, CDR2 FVKESK. CDR3 amino acids: CASSQERLNTEAFF. In nucleotides, the CDR3 is TGTGCCAGCAGCCAAGAGAGGTTGAACACTGAAGCTTTCTTT.

The chain couples TRBV6-1 to TRBJ1-3; D uncertain. Germline-derived CDR1 and CDR2 are MNHNS and SASEGT. V lost 10 bases and J lost 0, with 10 bases in between. This CDR3 region has 13 residues. CDR3 sequence: CATLMSSGNTIYF. DNA of the CDR3: TGTGCCACCCTTATGAGCTCTGGAAACACCATATATTTT.

The chain joins TRBV11-3 to TRBJ2-7; D not certain. The ends were cut back, 1 base at V and 1 base at J, with 8 bases in the middle. This CDR3 is built from 14 residues. CDR1 and CDR2 (germline): SGHNT, YENEEA. CDR3 nucleotide sequence: TGTGCCAGCAGCTTAGGGTACGGTTCCTACGAGCAGTACTTC. The encoded protein is CASSLGYGSYEQYF.

This rearrangement joins TRBV7-8 to TRBJ2-5, with D perhaps TRBD2 (5 bases). This CDR3 contains 14 residues. CDR1 is SGHVS, CDR2 FQNEAQ, per germline. The ends were cut back, 0 bases at V and 5 bases at J, with 10 bases in the middle. The CDR3, as DNA: TGTGCCAGCAGCTTAGCTTACCCGGGGGAGACCCAGTACTTC. Its translation is CASSLAYPGETQYF.

A remark on this clone: This specimen includes other DNA sequences encoding the same CDR3. CDR3 residues: CASSTSGGAYNEQFF. CDR3 in DNA: TGTGCCAGCAGTACGAGCGGGGGGGCCTACAATGAGCAGTTCTTC. The genes are TRBV6-5 and TRBJ2-1, with 10 bases matching TRBD2. CDR1 MNHEY and CDR2 SVGAGI come from the germline V gene. The CDR3 is made up of 15 amino acids. Trimming cost V 5 bases and J 2 bases; bases outside gene matches: 3.

Turning to this clone: Distinct nucleotide sequences in the sample also encode this CDR3. The chain's CDR3 is CASSDSGTGAYEQYF. In DNA, the CDR3 is TGTGCCAGCAGTGACTCCGGGACAGGGGCCTACGAGCAGTACTTC. This chain connects TRBV25-1 to TRBJ2-7; TRBD1 agrees at 10 bases. Germline lookup yields CDR1 MGHDK and CDR2 SYGVNS. This CDR3 is built from 15 residues. V trimming: 3 bases; J trimming: 2 bases; junction bases outside the gene matches: 4.

V gene TRBV10-2 combines with J gene TRBJ2-7; 7 bases agree with TRBD1. J was trimmed by 4 bases and V by 6 bases; bases with no gene match: 6. CDR1 and CDR2 from the germline V gene are WSHSY and SAAADI. The CDR3 is 13 amino acids. CDR3 region: CASSSGQRYEQYF. CDR3 nucleotide sequence: TGCGCCAGCAGCTCGGGACAGAGATACGAGCAGTACTTC.

The table lists this clone with a few counts. V gene TRBV18 combines with J gene TRBJ1-5; no reliable D call. Germline V gives CDR1 KGHSH, CDR2 LQKENI. Trimming took 1 base from V and 6 from J, leaving 19 bases between them. CDR3 length equals 17 residues. Written as DNA, the CDR3 is TGTGCCAGCTCACCACAGCGCGCGCGTTCGGCGATTCAGCCCCAGCATTTT. Its protein is CASSPQRARSAIQPQHF.

The CDR3 DNA reads as TGTGCCAGTAGTTTTGGGCCCCCGATTGACTATGGCTACACCTTC. This codes for CASSFGPPIDYGYTF. The chain links TRBV19 to TRBJ1-2, with D uncertain. From germline, CDR1 is LNHDA and CDR2 SQIVND (reference sequence). CDR3 length: 15 amino acids. Trimming cost V 5 bases and J 3 bases, with 16 bases left between them.

The CDR3 is CASSPPGRLAGGSTDTQYF. The DNA for the CDR3 is TGTGCCAGCTCACCACCGGGTAGACTGGCCGGCGGAAGCACAGATACGCAGTATTTT. The chain employs TRBV18 and TRBJ2-3; D is unresolved. The germline V gene has CDR1 KGHSH and CDR2 LQKENI. Deletions cut 0 bases from V and 0 bases from J, with 19 bases between. The CDR3 has 19 residues.

The gene calls are TRBV4-3 and TRBJ1-2; no firm D call. V was cut by 0 bases and J by 4 bases, with 9 bases left in between. Looked up from germline, CDR1 is LGHNA and CDR2 is YSLEER. This CDR3 has 14 residues. The CDR3 sequence: CASSQEGRGYGYTF. For the CDR3, the DNA is TGCGCCAGCAGCCAAGAGGGCCGGGGCTATGGCTACACCTTC.

This sequence joins TRBV5-4 and TRBJ2-7; 7 nucleotides agree with TRBD1. CDR1 and CDR2 (germline): SGHNT, YYREEE (reference sequence). V gave up 0 bases and J gave up 2 bases; unmatched junction bases: 11. The CDR3 is made up of 17 amino acids. The CDR3 DNA reads as TGTGCCAGCAGCTTGGATCTTCGTTGGGACAGAGCCTACGAGCAGTACTTC. Encoded protein: CASSLDLRWDRAYEQYF.

This chain uses TRBV2 with TRBJ2-5; TRBD1 agrees at 8 bases. Trimming took 9 bases from V and 5 from J; bases not matched to a gene: 8. The CDR3 is made up of 13 amino acids. The germline gives CDR1 SNHLY, CDR2 FYNNEI. CDR3 amino acids: CASVQGVAETQYF. The DNA for the CDR3 is TGTGCCAGTGTACAGGGGGTGGCGGAGACCCAGTACTTC.

The CDR3, as DNA: TGTGCCAGCAGTGAGGACAGGGGCTACTATGGCTACACCTTC. Protein product: CASSEDRGYYGYTF. This chain connects TRBV28 to TRBJ1-2, with 9 bases fitting TRBD1. The CDR3 has 14 residues. The germline CDR1 and CDR2 sequences are MDHEN and SYDVKM. Trimming cost V 5 bases and J 3 bases; bases outside gene matches: 4.

J is TRBJ1-1 and V is TRBV30; 7 positions agree with TRBD1. V lost 5 bases, J lost 1 base, and 4 bases stayed unmatched. The germline gives CDR1 GTSNPN, CDR2 SVGIG (reference sequence). The CDR3 is 13 residues long. The CDR3 is CAWETGTNTEAFF. CDR3 sequence (DNA): TGTGCCTGGGAGACAGGGACGAACACTGAAGCTTTCTTT.